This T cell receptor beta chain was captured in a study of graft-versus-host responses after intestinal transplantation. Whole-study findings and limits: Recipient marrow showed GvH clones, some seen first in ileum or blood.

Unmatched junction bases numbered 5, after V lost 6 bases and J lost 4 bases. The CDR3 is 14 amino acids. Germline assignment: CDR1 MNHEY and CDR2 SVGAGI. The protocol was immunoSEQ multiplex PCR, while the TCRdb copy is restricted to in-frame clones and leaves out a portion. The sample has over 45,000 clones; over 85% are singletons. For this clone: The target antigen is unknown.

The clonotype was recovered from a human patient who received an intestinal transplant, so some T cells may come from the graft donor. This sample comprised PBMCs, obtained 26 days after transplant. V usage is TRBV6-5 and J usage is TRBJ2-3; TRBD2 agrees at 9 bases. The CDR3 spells CASRSGLAADTQYF. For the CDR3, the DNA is TGTGCCAGCAGGTCGGGACTAGCAGCAGATACGCAGTATTTT.